Detailed here is one TCR beta chain. Its target is not known. V lost 4 bases and J lost 9, with 13 bases in between. The CDR3 is 13 amino acids. Germline CDR1 and CDR2: LNHDA and SQIVND (reference sequence). This sample was taken from a study of CD8 T cells in Susac syndrome. Study-level results: The study's TCR sequencing and HLA analysis drew on a certain number of individuals. That number was acknowledged as relatively small.

Random hexamers were used to reverse transcribe the RNA input (about 0.5 to 1 ug). An immunoSEQ multiplex PCR generated amplified TCR beta CDR3 products spanning 54 Vbeta and 13 Jbeta. TCRdb independently ran MiXCR on the immunoSEQ multiplex PCR reads; one entry per CDR3 protein. The sample lists around 300,000 distinct CDR3 sequences; around nine tenths were seen once. The source material was CD8+ T cells from PBMCs. The V gene is TRBV19, the J gene TRBJ2-1, with D perhaps being TRBD1 or TRBD2 (5 bases each). The origin of this receptor is a human donor with multiple sclerosis. This CDR3 is CASSTGPLVEQFF. The CDR3 DNA sequence: TGTGCCAGTAGTACGGGACCCCTGGTTGAGCAGTTCTTC. Variable domain in full (rest from reference TRBV19 and TRBJ2-1): DGGITQSPKYLFRKEGQNVTLSCEQNLNHDAMYWYRQDPGQGLRLIYYSQIVNDFQKGDIAEGYSVSREKKESFPLTVTSAQKNPTAFYLCASSTGPLVEQFFGPGTRLTVL.